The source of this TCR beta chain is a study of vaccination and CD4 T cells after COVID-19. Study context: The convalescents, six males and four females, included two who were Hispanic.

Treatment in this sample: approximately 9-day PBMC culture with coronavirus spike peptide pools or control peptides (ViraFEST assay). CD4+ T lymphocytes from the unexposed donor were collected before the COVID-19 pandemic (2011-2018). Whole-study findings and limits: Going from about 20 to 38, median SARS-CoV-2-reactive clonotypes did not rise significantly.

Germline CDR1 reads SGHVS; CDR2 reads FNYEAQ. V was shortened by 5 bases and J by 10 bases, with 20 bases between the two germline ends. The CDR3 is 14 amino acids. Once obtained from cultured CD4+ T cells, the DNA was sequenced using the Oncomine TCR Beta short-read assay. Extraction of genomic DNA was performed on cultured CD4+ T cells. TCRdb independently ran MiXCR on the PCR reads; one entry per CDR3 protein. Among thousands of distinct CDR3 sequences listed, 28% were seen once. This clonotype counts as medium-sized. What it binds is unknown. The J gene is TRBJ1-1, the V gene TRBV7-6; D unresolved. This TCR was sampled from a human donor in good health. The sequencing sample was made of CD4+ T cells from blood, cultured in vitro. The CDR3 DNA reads TGTGCCAGCAGCCCCTCGGACGGAGGAGGTAGAGCTTTCTTT. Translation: CASSPSDGGGRAFF.